The sequence of this TCR beta chain was determined in a study of shared clonotypes between healthy human individuals. Turning to the study itself: CD4 naive and memory got three plates each, CD8 naive two, CD8 memory one.

Findings and caveats of the study: Genetic and exposure-history diversity was limited by the few donors.

Germline CDR1 is KGHSH and CDR2 is LQKENI. The J segment lost 4 bases and the V segment lost 6 bases, leaving 8 bases of the junction unmatched. This CDR3 spans 16 amino acids. Remarks on this clone: Its antigen is currently unknown.

Repertoires were generated with immunoSEQ multiplex PCR, while TCRdb's copy carries only in-frame clones and drops some. Among 2 million to 2.5 million clones listed, about 92% were seen once. Sequenced material: naive CD4+ T cells from PBMCs. Documented subset: CD45RA+ positively selected. This TCR was sampled from a man younger than 30 in good health. Some clones in this sample may be carry-over from other donors' samples. The chain joins TRBV18 to TRBJ2-3, with 12 bases matching TRBD2. The CDR3 DNA reads TGTGCCAGCTCCCTGACTAGCGGGAGCGGAGCAGATACGCAGTATTTT. Translated: CASSLTSGSGADTQYF.